The TCR beta chain under discussion was sequenced for a study of T cells in Graves' hyperthyroidism and ophthalmopathy. Study-level information: Peripheral blood was collected at initial diagnosis, before any treatment. Regarding the study as a whole: The model's output predicted ophthalmopathy at a median of 6.5 months prior to onset. Stable hyperthyroidism and ophthalmopathy were separated using 13 V-J signatures.

The study based diagnoses on clinical symptoms, serum thyroxine and TRAb, thyroid ultrasound and orbital computed tomography. This clonotype was seen at least ten times. Its cognate antigen is unknown. The germline CDR1 and CDR2 sequences are SGHRS and YFSETQ. Trimming removed 6 bases from V and 4 bases from J; junction bases left unmatched: 5. CDR3 size: 14 residues. There were TCR beta CDR3 regions amplified from RNA transcripts. During a first-round RT-PCR of the TCR CDR3, the HTBI primer set was used. TCRdb ran MiXCR on the multiplex PCR reads and lists one entry per CDR3 protein. Of about 350,000 distinct CDR3 sequences in the sample, roughly 15% were seen once.

Sequencing input: blood. The sequence derives from a woman aged 60-70 years with Graves' ophthalmopathy. V usage is TRBV5-1 and J usage is TRBJ2-1; 9 bases align to TRBD1. The CDR3 DNA sequence: TGCGCCAGCATGCGGACAGGGGATTACAATGAGCAGTTCTTC. Protein product: CASMRTGDYNEQFF.